A selection of T cell receptor beta chains follows, all from one sample in a study of blood T cells in healthy people across ages. One entry per CDR3 protein, called by TCRdb with MiXCR from the 5' RACE reads. There are under 700,000 distinct CDR3 sequences in the sample; 24% occur only once, and 8.7% lies in the top ten. This same sample was also part of a study on T cells of mothers and their children.

The sequenced sample was blood. The receptors were sampled from a boy younger than 18 in good health. CDR3s include the opening cysteine and the closing phenylalanine or tryptophan. The D gene is left open where the match is weak. Only part of the rows carry a size: once, few, many, or a class if the clone is expanded.

j_gene | abundance | d_gene | v_gene | CDR3nt | CDR3aa
TRBJ2-5 | - | - | TRBV6-1 | TGTGCCAGCATTTGGACAGAAGAGACCCAGTACTTC | CASIWTEETQYF
TRBJ2-5 | - | TRBD1 | TRBV27 | TGTGCCAGCAGTCCGTACCAGGGGGAAGCAGCCCAGTACTTC | CASSPYQGEAAQYF
TRBJ2-3 | - | - | TRBV10-2 | TGCGCCAGCAGTGAGGTTACCAGGTATTTT | CASSEVTRYF
TRBJ2-5 | few | TRBD1 | TRBV18 | TGTGCCAGCTCACCAGGACAGGGATTTCGGGAGACCCAGTACTTC | CASSPGQGFRETQYF
TRBJ2-1 | few | TRBD2 | TRBV6-5 | TGTGCCAGCAGGCCAACCCTAGCGGTAGTCTCCTACAATGAGCAGTTCTTC | CASRPTLAVVSYNEQFF
TRBJ2-1 | - | - | TRBV13 | TGTGCCAGCAGCTTACGCGGGACCTACAATGAGCAGTTCTTC | CASSLRGTYNEQFF
TRBJ1-1 | - | TRBD1 | TRBV27 | TGTGCCAGCAGTCCAGGACAGGGAAAAGGGAACACTGAAGCTTTCTTT | CASSPGQGKGNTEAFF
TRBJ1-4 | - | - | TRBV12-3/TRBV12-4 | TGTGCCAGCAGCGCCATGGGGCCTAATGAAAAACTGTTTTTT | CASSAMGPNEKLFF
TRBJ2-6 | few | - | TRBV28 | TGTGCCAGCGTATGGGGTGGGGCTGGGGCCAACGTCCTGACTTTC | CASVWGGAGANVLTF
TRBJ2-5 | - | - | TRBV6-2/TRBV6-3 | TGTGCCAGCAGTCAACGGGGAGCTCCAGAGACCCAGTACTTC | CASSQRGAPETQYF
TRBJ2-2 | once | - | TRBV9 | TGTGCCAGCAGCGTTACCGGGGCTAAAACCGGGGAGCTGTTTTTT | CASSVTGAKTGELFF
TRBJ2-5 | - | - | TRBV5-1 | TGCGCCAGCAGCGTAGGACGGGAACTTGGGGAGACCCAGTACTTC | CASSVGRELGETQYF
TRBJ2-5 | few | TRBD2 | TRBV6-1 | TGTGCCAGCAGTCTAAGACTAGCGGGGGGACGACGGGAGACCCAGTACTTC | CASSLRLAGGRRETQYF
TRBJ2-5 | few | TRBD1 | TRBV20-1 | TGCAGTGCTAGGCGGACAGGGGGCCAAGAGACCCAGTACTTC | CSARRTGGQETQYF
TRBJ2-5 | few | - | TRBV7-9 | TGTGCCAGCAGCATACCCCGGGCCCCCGCGGAGACCCAGTACTTC | CASSIPRAPAETQYF
TRBJ2-3 | - | - | TRBV2 | TGTGCCAGCAGTGAGGTCCCCCCAACCCGGGACGGACGTAGGGATACGCAGTATTTT | CASSEVPPTRDGRRDTQYF
TRBJ1-2 | few | - | TRBV29-1 | TGCAGCGTTGCTGCACCGGATTATGGCTACACCTTC | CSVAAPDYGYTF
TRBJ1-5 | few | - | TRBV6-1 | TGCGCCAGCAGTGAAATGGGGGGGAGCAATCAGCCCCAGCATTTT | CASSEMGGSNQPQHF
TRBJ1-1 | few | - | TRBV20-1 | TGCAGTGCTAGAGATCGGGGGGCGGACAACATGAACACTGAAGCTTTCTTT | CSARDRGADNMNTEAFF
TRBJ2-7 | few | - | TRBV15 | TGTGCCACCAGCAGAGATCCAAGAGGAGCTGGCTACGAGCAGTACTTC | CATSRDPRGAGYEQYF
TRBJ1-4 | - | - | TRBV7-2 | TGTGCCAGCAGCTTAGCTTTCTGGGGCCCGGACGAAAAACTGTTTTTT | CASSLAFWGPDEKLFF
TRBJ2-6 | few | TRBD1 | TRBV12-3/TRBV12-4 | TGTGCCAGCAGCACCGGGACAGGGCGCTCTGGGGCCAACGTCCTGACTTTC | CASSTGTGRSGANVLTF
TRBJ2-5 | few | - | TRBV18 | TGTGCCAGCTCACCACCCGGCTCTTCGGGGACAGAGACCCAGTACTTC | CASSPPGSSGTETQYF
TRBJ2-7 | few | TRBD2 | TRBV28 | TGTGCCAGCAGTTTTAGCGGGAGGGGCGCCTACGAGCAGTACTTC | CASSFSGRGAYEQYF
TRBJ2-5 | few | TRBD2 | TRBV11-2 | TGTGCCAGCAGCTTCCTTCCCTCTAGCGGGAGGGCAGGGGAGACCCAGTACTTC | CASSFLPSSGRAGETQYF
TRBJ2-3 | - | TRBD2 | TRBV6-5 | TGTGCCAGCAGTTATAACCACGGACTAGTAGGGGATACGCAGTATTTT | CASSYNHGLVGDTQYF
TRBJ2-7 | - | - | TRBV28 | TGTGCCGGCGGCGGGACACCCTACGAGCAGTACTTC | CAGGGTPYEQYF
TRBJ2-5 | - | - | TRBV7-2 | TGTGCCAGCGCTCGGGGGCGGGAAGAGACCCAGTACTTC | CASARGREETQYF
TRBJ2-3 | - | TRBD2 | TRBV11-2 | TGTGCCAGCAGCCCAACACTAGCGCCTAGCACAGATACGCAGTATTTT | CASSPTLAPSTDTQYF
TRBJ1-4 | few | - | TRBV6-5 | TGTGCCAGCAGTTACCCTCGGTATGAAAAACTGTTTTTT | CASSYPRYEKLFF
TRBJ2-1 | - | TRBD1 | TRBV24-1 | TGTGCCACCAGCTCGACAGGGGGCCGCTACAATGAGCAGTTCTTC | CATSSTGGRYNEQFF
TRBJ2-7 | - | - | TRBV12-3/TRBV12-4 | TGTGCCAGCTCAAGGGCATCCTACGAGCAGTACTTC | CASSRASYEQYF
TRBJ2-3 | few | TRBD2 | TRBV6-2/TRBV6-3 | TGTGCCAGCAGTTACTCGATTTCGCTAGCGGGAGCAGATACGCAGTATTTT | CASSYSISLAGADTQYF
TRBJ2-1 | few | TRBD1 | TRBV28 | TGTGCCAGCAGGGATCCGGGACAGGGGTTAAATGAGCAGTTCTTC | CASRDPGQGLNEQFF
TRBJ2-3 | - | - | TRBV12-3/TRBV12-4 | TGTGCCAGCAGGCCTTCCCCTAGCAGCGATACGCAGTATTTT | CASRPSPSSDTQYF
TRBJ2-3 | - | - | TRBV20-1 | TGCAGTGCTACAGGACAAGCTGCGGATCTAGATACGCAGTATTTT | CSATGQAADLDTQYF
TRBJ2-5 | few | - | TRBV28 | TGTGCCAGCAAGCCCACATTCCAAGAGACCCAGTACTTC | CASKPTFQETQYF
TRBJ2-3 | few | - | TRBV12-3/TRBV12-4 | TGTGCCAGCAACCTGAGGGGGGGCACAGATACGCAGTACTTT | CASNLRGGTDTQYF
TRBJ2-2 | - | TRBD1 | TRBV29-1 | TGCAGCGTTGCGGACAGGGACACCGGGGAGCTGTTTTTT | CSVADRDTGELFF
TRBJ2-1 | - | - | TRBV11-2 | TGTGCCAGCAGCCCCCGTAGTTTCGGTAATGAGCAGTTCTTC | CASSPRSFGNEQFF
TRBJ2-1 | - | - | TRBV7-2 | TGTGCCAGCAGCTTCCGGGACCCTCTCGGTTTAGGCAATGAGCAGTTCTTC | CASSFRDPLGLGNEQFF
TRBJ1-6 | many | TRBD1 | TRBV20-1 | TGCAGTGCTAGAGAGGGACAGGGCTCCTATAATTCACCCCTCCACTTT | CSAREGQGSYNSPLHF
TRBJ1-1 | - | - | TRBV20-1 | TGCAGTGCTAGACTTAAATTACAGGGAAGGAGGGACACTGAAGCTTTCTTT | CSARLKLQGRRDTEAFF
TRBJ2-7 | few | - | TRBV4-3 | TGCGCCAGCAGCCAAGATCTTGGGATCGAGCAGTACTTC | CASSQDLGIEQYF
TRBJ1-5 | - | TRBD1 | TRBV27 | TGTGCCAGCAGTCTACGGGGGGGACAGAATAATCGGCCCCAGCATTTT | CASSLRGGQNNRPQHF
TRBJ2-5 | few | - | TRBV7-3 | TGTGCCAGCAGCTTAACCGGGGCGAAAGAGACCCAGTACTTC | CASSLTGAKETQYF
TRBJ1-5 | few | TRBD1 | TRBV28 | TGTGCCAGCAGTCTCCCTAAAGGACAGGGGGCGTCTCAGCCCCAGCATTTT | CASSLPKGQGASQPQHF
TRBJ2-5 | few | - | TRBV20-1 | TGCAGTGCTAGAGAGTCCAGGGAGACCCAGTACTTC | CSARESRETQYF